This passage covers 2 T cell receptor beta chains from one sample sequenced in a study of blood T cells in healthy people across ages. Sample-barcoded 5' priming and a J-beta primer mix drove a second PCR of about 7 to 12 cycles. TCRdb re-derived calls from the 5' RACE reads in MiXCR, one entry per CDR3 protein. The sample includes approximately 1.5 million distinct CDR3 sequences, about 35% of them seen just once. The specimen was blood. All receptors derive from a woman aged 25-40 years in good health.

This clonotype was detected only a few times. CDR3 residues: CASSTAGGREQFF. CDR3 sequence (DNA): TGTGCCAGCAGTACCGCGGGGGGTAGAGAGCAGTTCTTC. The V call is TRBV6-2 or TRBV6-3, the J call TRBJ2-1; 8 bases align to TRBD2. The CDR3 totals 13 residues. Germline-derived CDR1 and CDR2 are MNHEY and SVGEGT. V was clipped by 5 bases and J by 10 bases; unmatched bases: 7.

The chain joins TRBV11-2 to TRBJ2-7, with D hard to call. Trimming shortened V by 5 bases and J by 0 bases, and 14 bases separated the two germline ends. From germline, CDR1 is SGHAT and CDR2 FQNNGV. The length of the CDR3 is 15 residues. The CDR3 DNA follows: TGTGCCAGCAGCGAGGTGGAGTTAGGCTCCTACGAGCAGTACTTC. This codes for CASSEVELGSYEQYF. Filled out from reference TRBV11-2 and TRBJ2-7, the complete variable domain reads EAGVAQSPRYKIIEKRQSVAFWCNPISGHATLYWYQQILGQGPKLLIQFQNNGVVDDSQLPKDRFSAERLKGVDSTLKIQPAKLEDSAVYLCASSEVELGSYEQYFGPGTRLTVT.